Listed here are 27 T cell receptor beta chains from one sample, sequenced in a study of blood T cell repertoires in COVID-19. TCRdb's table, derived via immunoSEQ multiplex PCR, lists solely in-frame clones and lacks some. The table shows 130,000 to 150,000 clones, with about four fifths occurring only once. Sequenced input: peripheral blood. These TCRs come from a woman at least 80 years old with acute or convalescent COVID-19.

The gene calls are TRBV7-2 and TRBJ2-2, with 11 bases identical to TRBD1. This CDR3 comprises 15 residues. V lost 5 bases, J lost 5 bases, and 4 bases stayed unmatched. The germline V gene encodes CDR1 SGHTA and CDR2 FQGNSA. The CDR3 loop is CASSLGQGETGELFF. Here the CDR3 DNA reads TGTGCCAGCAGCCTGGGACAGGGGGAAACCGGGGAGCTGTTTTTT.

The chain carries TRBV2 and TRBJ1-6; D is perhaps TRBD1 (6 bases). CDR3 length: 14 amino acids. Trimming cost V 6 bases and J 5 bases, with 11 bases left between them. Germline V gives CDR1 SNHLY, CDR2 FYNNEI. Here the CDR3 DNA reads TGTGCCAGCAGGGACAGAACCAATAATTCACCCCTCCACTTT. Translating gives CASRDRTNNSPLHF.

The gene calls are TRBV20-1 and TRBJ2-7; D is uncertain. Trimming took 2 bases from V and 2 from J, leaving 4 bases between them. CDR3 length equals 11 residues. Per the germline V gene, CDR1 is DFQATT and CDR2 is SNEGSKA (reference sequence). The CDR3 DNA reads TGCAGTGCTAGACTAGCCTACGAGCAGTACTTC. Translation: CSARLAYEQYF.

The CDR3 DNA reads as TGTGCCAGCAGTCCTCGGACAGGGAGTTATGGCTACACCTTC. Translating it yields CASSPRTGSYGYTF. V usage is TRBV6-5 and J usage is TRBJ1-2; 8 nucleotides agree with TRBD1. V shed 5 bases and J 5 bases; nucleotides not matched to a gene: 7. The V gene's germline CDR1 is MNHEY and CDR2 SVGAGI. The CDR3 has 14 amino acids.

The chain joins TRBV5-6 to TRBJ1-1; D is unclear. Germline V gene data show CDR1 as SGHDT and CDR2 as YYEEEE. With 0 bases removed from V and 1 base from J, the gap between germline ends came to 10 bases. The CDR3 is 15 amino acids. The CDR3 DNA sequence: TGTGCCAGCAGCTTGGAGGTCGGGGAGAACACTGAAGCTTTCTTT. Protein: CASSLEVGENTEAFF.

This chain connects TRBV18 to TRBJ2-7; TRBD2 is a possible D gene (5 bases). From germline, CDR1 is KGHSH and CDR2 LQKENI. The CDR3 is 14 residues long. V lost 3 bases and J lost 3, with 12 bases in between. The CDR3 bases are TGTGCCAGCTCACCTACAACCGGGAACTACGAGCAGTACTTC. Protein sequence: CASSPTTGNYEQYF.

This sequence joins TRBV19 and TRBJ1-3; D uncertain. CDR3 length: 12 residues. Germline V gene lookup returns CDR1 LNHDA and CDR2 SQIVND (reference sequence). V was cut by 3 bases and J by 7 bases, with 7 bases left in between. The CDR3 DNA follows: TGTGCCAGTAGTATCGGGATTAACACCATATATTTT. Amino acids: CASSIGINTIYF.

This clone was seen a handful of times. The chain couples TRBV7-2 to TRBJ1-3; D gene ambiguous. Germline V lookup: CDR1 SGHTA, CDR2 FQGNSA. The CDR3 runs to 14 residues. Trimming cost V 3 bases and J 4 bases, with 10 bases left between them. The CDR3, as DNA: TGTGCCAGCAGCTTTAGGACTGAAGGAAACACCATATATTTT. Its translation is CASSFRTEGNTIYF.

This chain connects TRBV3-1 (or the pseudogene TRBV3-2) to TRBJ1-6; weak D call: TRBD1 (5 bases). The CDR3 is 13 amino acids. Germline V gene lookup returns CDR1 LGHDT and CDR2 YNNKEL (reference sequence). Trimming removed 0 bases at V and 14 bases at J, with 11 bases between. The CDR3 here is CASSQDYRGALHF. The CDR3 bases are TGTGCCAGCAGCCAAGATTACCGGGGGGCCCTCCACTTT.

This chain links TRBV19 with TRBJ2-5, with D maybe TRBD2 (6 bases). The V end was cut by 6 bases, the J end by 1 base, with 9 bases between. The CDR3 is 13 amino acids. CDR1 and CDR2 from the germline V gene are LNHDA and SQIVND (reference sequence). For the CDR3, the DNA is TGTGCCAGTAGGCGGGACCCCCAAGAGACCCAGTACTTC. Protein product: CASRRDPQETQYF.

The V and J genes are TRBV30 and TRBJ1-1; no firm D call. This CDR3 contains 14 residues. Germline CDR1 reads GTSNPN; CDR2 reads SVGIG (reference sequence). Trimming removed 5 bases from V and 1 base from J, with 14 bases in between. The chain's CDR3 is CAWAGLGPNTEAFF. DNA for the CDR3: TGTGCCTGGGCCGGTCTGGGCCCGAACACTGAAGCTTTCTTT.

The chain joins TRBV3-1 (or the pseudogene TRBV3-2) to TRBJ2-5, with 9 bases lining up with TRBD2. Germline V gene lookup returns CDR1 LGHDT and CDR2 YNNKEL (reference sequence). The CDR3 runs to 18 residues. The J segment lost 1 base and the V segment lost 5 bases, leaving 14 bases of the junction unmatched. The CDR3 is CASSAGRGGFVVQETQYF. CDR3 nucleotides: TGTGCCAGCAGCGCCGGGCGGGGGGGCTTCGTCGTCCAAGAGACCCAGTACTTC.

The V call is TRBV4-2, the J call TRBJ2-1, with TRBD2 matching 7 bases. CDR1 and CDR2 from the germline V gene are LGHNA and YNFKEQ. The junction had 8 bases not matched to a gene; V was cut back by 4 bases and J by 8 bases. CDR3 size: 14 residues. The CDR3 spells CASSRSSGADEQFF. The CDR3 DNA is TGTGCCAGCAGCCGTTCCAGCGGGGCCGATGAGCAGTTCTTC.

The rearrangement joins TRBV5-1 to TRBJ1-4, with 7 bases identical to TRBD1. In germline, CDR1 is SGHRS, CDR2 YFSETQ. With V trimmed by 2 bases and J by 8 bases, 6 bases remained unmatched. This CDR3 is 14 amino acids long. CDR3 sequence (DNA): TGCGCCAGCAGCTTCGACAGGGTAGGCGAAAAACTGTTTTTT. Residues: CASSFDRVGEKLFF.

This clone was observed a single time. The same CDR3 also results from other DNA sequences found in this sample. The CDR3, as DNA: TGTGCCAGCAGTGAACTAGCGGGGGGGACAGATACGCAGTATTTT. This codes for CASSELAGGTDTQYF. The chain has TRBV2 and TRBJ2-3; TRBD2 matches at 12 bases. V was pared by 2 bases and J by 3 bases, with 0 bases of the junction left unmatched. This CDR3 has 15 residues. Germline V lookup: CDR1 SNHLY, CDR2 FYNNEI.

The rearrangement links TRBV27 to TRBJ2-6, with a possible D match to TRBD1 (5 bases). V lost 6 bases and J lost 13, with 19 bases in between. Germline-derived CDR1 and CDR2 are MNHEY and SMNVEV (reference sequence). The CDR3 covers 14 residues. This CDR3 reads CASSYRRQSLVLTF. The CDR3 DNA is TGTGCCAGCAGCTATCGACGACAGTCCTTGGTCCTGACTTTC.

The rearrangement links TRBV7-3 to TRBJ1-2; D perhaps matches TRBD1 (6 bases). This CDR3 has 16 residues. Per the germline V gene, CDR1 is SGHTA and CDR2 is FQGTGA. V gave up 1 base and J gave up 6 bases, with 18 bases separating them. CDR3 sequence (DNA): TGTGCCAGCAGCTTAAATTCGGTGGTTACAGGGAATGGCTACACCTTC. Encoded protein: CASSLNSVVTGNGYTF.

This sequence joins TRBV29-1 and TRBJ1-1; tentative D call: TRBD1 (6 bases). Germline CDR1 is SQVTM and CDR2 is ANQGSEA. V lost 4 bases and J lost 0, with 21 bases in between. This CDR3 contains 17 residues. The CDR3 DNA sequence: TGCAGCGTTGTGGGTGGACAGAATCAGTATATGAACACTGAAGCTTTCTTT. This gives the protein CSVVGGQNQYMNTEAFF.

The rearrangement links TRBV6-5 to TRBJ1-1; the match to TRBD1 covers 9 bases. Germline V gene data show CDR1 as MNHEY and CDR2 as SVGAGI. V was pared by 4 bases and J by 3 bases, with 6 bases of the junction left unmatched. This CDR3 comprises 15 residues. CDR3 DNA sequence: TGTGCCAGCAGTTTGAACAGGGGGCAGGACACTGAAGCTTTCTTT. It codes for CASSLNRGQDTEAFF.

V gene TRBV30 combines with J gene TRBJ1-1; the D gene is possibly TRBD1 (6 bases). V lost 4 bases to trimming and J lost 1 base, with 10 bases between them. The CDR3 spans 13 residues. Germline V lookup: CDR1 GTSNPN, CDR2 SVGIG (reference sequence). CDR3 bases: TGTGCCTGGACTAAACAGGGGAACACTGAAGCTTTCTTT. Translated, it gives CAWTKQGNTEAFF. The full variable domain, rest sourced from reference TRBV30 and TRBJ1-1, is SQTIHQWPATLVQPVGSPLSLECTVEGTSNPNLYWYRQAAGRGLQLLFYSVGIGQISSEVPQNLSASRPQDRQFILSSKKLLLSDSGFYLCAWTKQGNTEAFFGQGTRLTVV.

V usage is TRBV5-1 and J usage is TRBJ1-1; D unclear. The CDR3 covers 14 residues. The germline CDR1 and CDR2 sequences are SGHRS and YFSETQ. Trimming took 0 bases from V and 4 from J, leaving 10 bases between them. The CDR3 DNA follows: TGCGCCAGCAGCTTGGAATTGGGAGGCACTGAAGCTTTCTTT. Translated, it gives CASSLELGGTEAFF.

The CDR3 reads CASSYGTPTYEQYF. The CDR3 DNA reads TGTGCCAGCAGTTACGGGACTCCTACCTACGAGCAGTACTTC. The chain employs TRBV6-6 and TRBJ2-7, with a weak D call TRBD2 (6 bases). From germline, CDR1 is MNHNY and CDR2 SVGAGI (reference sequence). The CDR3 has 14 residues. V shed 2 bases and J shed 2 bases, with 10 bases lying between them.

This clone was seen more than once but under ten times. The chain employs TRBV7-2 and TRBJ2-1; 9 positions agree with TRBD2. The CDR3 runs 15 residues. The V gene's germline CDR1 is SGHTA and CDR2 FQGNSA. J lost 4 bases, V lost 4 bases, and 5 bases had no gene match. The CDR3 sequence is CASSWSGGPYNEQFF. The CDR3 region has the DNA TGTGCCAGCAGCTGGAGCGGGGGGCCTTACAATGAGCAGTTCTTC.

The rearrangement uses TRBV28 and TRBJ1-1, with 8 bases matching TRBD1. Trimming took 5 bases from V and 3 from J; bases not matched to a gene: 8. CDR3 length: 15 residues. Germline lookup yields CDR1 MDHEN and CDR2 SYDVKM. The CDR3 sequence is CASSDPGGAHTEAFF. CDR3 DNA sequence: TGTGCCAGCAGTGACCCAGGGGGCGCGCACACTGAAGCTTTCTTT. Using reference TRBV28 and TRBJ1-1 for the parts outside the CDR3, the full variable domain is DVKVTQSSRYLVKRTGEKVFLECVQDMDHENMFWYRQDPGLGLRLIYFSYDVKMKEKGDIPEGYSVSREKKERFSLILESASTNQTSMYLCASSDPGGAHTEAFFGQGTRLTVV.

This sequence joins TRBV7-3 and TRBJ1-6, with D possibly TRBD1 on 6 matching bases. Germline V gene sequence: CDR1 SGHTA, CDR2 FQGTGA. V shed 3 bases and J shed 9 bases, with 12 bases lying between them. The CDR3 is 14 amino acids. The CDR3 DNA sequence: TGTGCCAGCAGCTTCCTGGGGGCGGGTTCACCCCTCCACTTT. Its protein product is CASSFLGAGSPLHF.

The chain carries TRBV7-6 and TRBJ2-3, with 7 bases matching TRBD1. The CDR3 totals 16 residues. CDR1 and CDR2 (germline): SGHVS, FNYEAQ. V lost 5 bases to trimming and J lost 3 bases; unmatched junction nucleotides: 11. CDR3 residues: CASSQHSGQRTDTQYF. The CDR3, as DNA: TGTGCCAGCAGCCAACATTCGGGACAGCGAACAGATACGCAGTATTTT.

This sequence joins TRBV3-1 (or the pseudogene TRBV3-2) and TRBJ1-6; D might be TRBD1 (6 bases). The CDR3 contains 17 residues. Per the germline V gene, CDR1 is LGHDT and CDR2 is YNNKEL (reference sequence). V gave up 2 bases and J gave up 3 bases, with 14 bases separating them. The chain's CDR3 is CASSQQQGVHYNSPLHF. CDR3 DNA sequence: TGTGCCAGCAGCCAACAACAGGGAGTCCACTATAATTCACCCCTCCACTTT.